Below, one TCR beta chain is given with its context. Its antigen is still unknown. The record has no base qualities; no much larger clone is one base away. CDR1 SGHNT and CDR2 YYREEE were looked up in the germline V gene (reference sequence). CDR3 length: 15 amino acids, cysteine to phenylalanine. The CDR3 DNA has 45 bases and is translated from base 1. V is shortened by 3 bases, J by 2 bases, and the region joining them spans 15 bases. This sample is drawn from a study of cytomegalovirus exposure and HLA in healthy donors (dated by TCRdb to between 2016 and 2019). As for the study more broadly: According to an earlier analysis of a few hundred of the donors, 200 million or so T cells yielded 90 million to 130 million unique TCR beta sequences and about 300 Gb of sequence data. Of the 300 to 450 genotyped donors, approximately 81% were placed in the genetic ancestry cluster associated with self-reported Caucasian donors. The T cell repertoires of around 730 subjects were profiled by immunosequencing and related to cytomegalovirus serostatus. Rather than using new phenotypic data, the later analysis identified candidate immune exposures from TCR beta sequences and from how often those sequences occurred across donors. Because of strong linkage in the cohort, roughly five DR-DQ haplotypes were treated as single units for association and clustering. An early release that covered about 600 HLA-typed donors contained approximately 300 gigabases of sequencing data and 75 million to 100 million unique TCR sequences. Every repertoire in the discovery cohort had been generated on one and the same sequencing platform. Both class I and class II loci were covered by HLA typing, at four-digit resolution. Typing coverage differed by locus: A, B, C, DRB1 and DQB1 were typed in roughly 620-630 donors, DQA1 in about 500, DPA1 in 600 to 610, and DPB1 in roughly 450. The study aimed to test whether signatures of past pathogen exposure could be identified by cataloging public T cell receptors. Alongside the repertoire data, information on donor age, sex, ethnicity and CMV serostatus was compiled. To decide whether each TCR beta V gene segment behaved as functional or pseudogenic, an earlier analysis of some 570 of the donors relied on high-throughput TCR beta sequencing. A later genetic analysis took genome-wide SNP genotypes for about 65% of the 666 donors and used that subset as a discovery cohort. To predict cytomegalovirus infection status, the study brought together high-throughput TCR immunosequencing, statistical association of individual TCRs with disease status, and machine learning. To study patterns of TCR occurrence, a later analysis re-analyzed previously published TCR beta repertoires from more than 550 donors and added high-resolution HLA genotyping. Along with the roughly 610-subject first cohort, a separate validation cohort of around 120 different subjects was used. Among roughly 370 genotyped donors of the cohort, an average of roughly 240,000 unique TCR beta nucleotide sequences were sequenced per donor, about a sixth of them non-productive. What the research found in general, with its limitations: A group of highly shared sequence variants was considered likely to be a technical artifact of the sequencing pipeline. Compared with equally common non-associated chains, HLA-associated TCR beta chains in a later analysis were more clonally expanded and had lower generation probabilities. While some public TCRs were present in many individuals, most TCR sequences turned up only very rarely across donors. A further reported finding was that TCR beta sequences accurately predicted the HLA-A and HLA-B alleles for most subjects in the first cohort. The 87-base-pair reads could not distinguish some IMGT-functional V segments, including TRBV6-2 and TRBV6-3, so those segments were excluded. The study gave a list of about 160 TCR beta chains associated with cytomegalovirus. V-gene and J-gene trimming of TCR beta chains was associated with a missense DCLRE1C variant in a later genetic analysis, and the association was replicated in an independent cohort. Presence/absence analyses assumed roughly uniform sequencing depth across donors, an assumption that may not hold. When HLA alleles, especially DR and DQ, strongly co-occurred, TCR associations were difficult to assign to individual alleles. A later analysis associated 15,000 to 20,000 TCR beta sequences with specific HLA alleles at a false discovery rate of 0.05. For the cohort, immune exposure information was limited to CMV serostatus. HLA typing was unavailable for some donors at each locus, so association tests used only the typed subset. A later genetic analysis reported fewer N-insertions in productive TCRs among donors in an Asian-associated ancestry cluster than the approximately 700-donor mean. In a later analysis, most CMV-associated TCR beta chains were found to appear HLA-restricted, with HLA associations seemingly driven largely by CMV exposure. Correlated functional status among segregating V segments might reflect linkage disequilibrium, but an unknown experimental factor could not be ruled out. Cytomegalovirus status was reported to be diagnosed by the classifier with high specificity and sensitivity in both the original and validation cohorts. The earlier analysis of 587 of the donors excluded some 15 rarely observed V segments, including chromosome 9 orphons, because counts were too low. In a later analysis, TCR association rates were found to vary across HLA loci, with the most associated TCRs seen for DRB1 alleles and the fewest for HLA-C alleles. A few of the identified cytomegalovirus-associated TCR beta chains were confirmed in vitro to be specific for cytomegalovirus antigens. In an earlier analysis of some 550 of the donors, most TCR beta V segments were observed in productive rearrangements about 90% or about 30% of the time, broadly matching IMGT annotations. This cohort had only TCR beta chains sequenced, and the lack of alpha or paired-chain data limited which features could be detected. It was suggested by the authors that the approach could potentially be generalized to other disease states and immunological phenotypes. According to a later analysis, parvovirus B19, influenza, CMV and Epstein-Barr virus appeared linked to several top co-occurrence clusters.

The cohort consisted of 600 to 750 healthy bone marrow donors. All cohort members were sampled while nominally healthy, although unrecorded immune exposures were likely present. The donor was CMV seropositive and belonged to the group of 250 to 300 seropositive cohort members. A peripheral blood sample was provided by each donor, and peripheral blood mononuclear cells were used for TCR beta sequencing. The Qiagen DNeasy Blood Extraction Kit was used to extract genomic DNA from the blood cell samples. Library prep was done by the immunoSEQ multiplex PCR assay. For the multiplex PCR, a mixture combining 60 forward primers for TCR Vbeta segments and 13 reverse primers for TCR Jbeta segments was used. The CDR3 region of rearranged TCR beta genes was amplified from genomic DNA with a multiplex PCR assay. The amplified TCR beta libraries were sequenced on the Illumina HiSeq System as 87-base-pair reads. As for the authors' bioinformatics: Across the 666 repertoires, a later analysis counted approximately 83 million unique TCR beta chains, roughly 11 million of which were shared by at least two donors. To remove PCR and sequencing errors, raw reads were error-corrected and collapsed into unique sequences using a nearest-neighbor algorithm that merged closely related sequences. Alignment of CDR3 sequences to IMGT reference sequences was used to assign V, D and J gene segments. For a sequence to be retained, a match of at least six nucleotides was required to both a V gene segment and a J gene segment. A rearrangement counted as productive if the CDR3 had no stop codons and remained in frame with V and J, and every other rearrangement counted as non-productive. CDR3 was defined by IMGT convention, running from the second conserved V-encoded cysteine to the conserved J-encoded phenylalanine. Sequences without an unambiguous match to a single V gene segment were excluded from the earlier analysis of a few hundred of the donors. In an earlier analysis of almost 600 of the donors, a V segment was called functional when productive rearrangements were above 56.7%, and segregating when the standard deviation between donors exceeded 5%. A statistical classification framework was built for diagnosing cytomegalovirus status from the catalog of TCR beta chain sequences. In a later analysis, TCR nucleotide sequences were compared against IMGT/GENE-DB human TR gene sequences so that V and J genes could be assigned. In a later analysis, CDR3 sequences and most-parsimonious VDJ recombination scenarios were assigned using the TCRdist pipeline. A later analysis defined each TCR beta chain by its CDR3 amino acid sequence plus V-gene family, and excluded reads lacking a unique V-gene family. To address suspected cross-contamination and a sequencing artifact, a later analysis removed roughly 580 highly shared, low-generation-probability nucleotide sequences. A later analysis calculated a clonal expansion index for each public chain from normalized within-repertoire ranks of inferred template counts. A later analysis computed generation probabilities with a VDJ recombination model fitted to out-of-frame rearrangements, and checked the results against IGoR. Hypergeometric tests were used in a later analysis to score TCR-TCR, TCR-HLA and TCR-CMV co-occurrence, with a repertoire-size bias correction applied to the TCR pairs. False discovery rates were estimated in a later analysis by permuting HLA or CMV assignments 20 times. In a later analysis, co-occurring TCRs were grouped using DBSCAN, and TCRdist sequence similarity was added for clustering within HLA-allele-positive subsets. Co-occurrence clustering excluded repertoires with fewer than 30,000 or more than 120,000 public chains, plus five with anomalous nucleotide sharing. Imported from immuneACCESS, the table was reduced by TCRdb to in-frame sequences with V and J called. These copies leave out some clones; in studies compared against another copy, an unresolved V gene accounts for under half, and the cause of the remainder is not known. Clone size and V and J calls were adopted from that table, with D and trimming inferred from the DNA. For this sample the table gives over 130,000 clones, of which 60% to 85% were detected only once. Jointly, the top ten make up 6.3% of the sample.

This TCR was sampled from a middle-aged man in good health and CMV-seropositive. The chain is encoded by TRBV5-4 joined to TRBJ2-7, with the D segment identity uncertain. Material: PBMCs. The CDR3: CASSSRMGNPYEQYF. The sequence in DNA is TGTGCCAGCAGCTCCCGAATGGGCAACCCCTACGAGCAGTACTTC.